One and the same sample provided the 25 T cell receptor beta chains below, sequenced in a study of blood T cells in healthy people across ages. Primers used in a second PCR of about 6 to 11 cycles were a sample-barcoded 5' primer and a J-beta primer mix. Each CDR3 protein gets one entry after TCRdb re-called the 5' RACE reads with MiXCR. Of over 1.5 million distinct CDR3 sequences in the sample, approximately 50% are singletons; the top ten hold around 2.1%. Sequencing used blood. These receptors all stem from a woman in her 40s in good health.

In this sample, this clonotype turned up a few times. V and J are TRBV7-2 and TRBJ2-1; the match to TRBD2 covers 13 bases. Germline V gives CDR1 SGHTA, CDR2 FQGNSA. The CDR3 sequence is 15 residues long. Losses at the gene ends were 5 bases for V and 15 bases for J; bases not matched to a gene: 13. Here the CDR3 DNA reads TGTGCCAGCAGCCCTACCGGGACTAGCGGGGAACAACTGTTCTTC. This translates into CASSPTGTSGEQLFF.

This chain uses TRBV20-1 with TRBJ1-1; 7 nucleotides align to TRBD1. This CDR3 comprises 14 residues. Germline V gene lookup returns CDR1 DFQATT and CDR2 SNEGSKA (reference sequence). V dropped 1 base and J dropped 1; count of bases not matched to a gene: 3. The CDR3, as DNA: TGCAGTGCTAGAGGGGACAGCGGGAACACTGAAGCTTTCTTT. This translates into CSARGDSGNTEAFF.

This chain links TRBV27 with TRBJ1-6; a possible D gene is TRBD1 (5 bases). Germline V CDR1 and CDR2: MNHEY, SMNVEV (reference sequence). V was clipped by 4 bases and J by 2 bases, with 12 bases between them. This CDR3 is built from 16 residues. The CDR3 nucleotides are TGTGCCAGCAGTTATGAGCCCAGGGCCTATAATTCACCCCTCCACTTT. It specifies CASSYEPRAYNSPLHF.

In DNA, the CDR3 is TGCGCCAGCAGCCAAGTTCGTCCCACAGATACGCAGTATTTT. Its protein is CASSQVRPTDTQYF. This chain links TRBV4-3 with TRBJ2-3; the D is unclear. The CDR3 is made up of 14 amino acids. The ends were cut back, 1 base at V and 2 bases at J, with 7 bases in the middle. Germline V lookup: CDR1 LGHNA, CDR2 YSLEER.

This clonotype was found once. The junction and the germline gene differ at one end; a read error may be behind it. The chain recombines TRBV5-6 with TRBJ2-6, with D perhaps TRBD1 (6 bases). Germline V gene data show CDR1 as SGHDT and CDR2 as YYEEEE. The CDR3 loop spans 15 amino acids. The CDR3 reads CASSRTGSGANVQTF. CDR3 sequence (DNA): TGTGCCAGCAGCAGAACAGGGTCCGGGGCCAACGTCCAGACTTTC.

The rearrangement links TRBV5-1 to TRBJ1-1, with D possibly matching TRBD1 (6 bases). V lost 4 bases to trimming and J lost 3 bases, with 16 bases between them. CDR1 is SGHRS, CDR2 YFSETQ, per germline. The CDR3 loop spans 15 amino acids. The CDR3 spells CASSTYRVGDTEAFF. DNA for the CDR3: TGCGCCAGCAGCACCTACAGGGTCGGGGACACTGAAGCTTTCTTT.

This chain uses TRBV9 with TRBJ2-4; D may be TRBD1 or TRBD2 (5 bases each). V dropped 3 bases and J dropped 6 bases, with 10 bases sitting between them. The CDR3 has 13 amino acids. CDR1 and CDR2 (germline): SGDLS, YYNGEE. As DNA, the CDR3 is TGTGCCAGCAGCGGAGGGGACGTAAACATTCAGTACTTC. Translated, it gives CASSGGDVNIQYF.

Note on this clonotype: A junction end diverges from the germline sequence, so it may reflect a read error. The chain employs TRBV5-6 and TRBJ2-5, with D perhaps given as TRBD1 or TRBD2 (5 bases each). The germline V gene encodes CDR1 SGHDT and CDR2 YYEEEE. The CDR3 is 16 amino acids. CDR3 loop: CACSLGVASRTETQYF. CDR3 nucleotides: TGTGCCTGCAGCTTGGGGGTGGCTAGTCGTACAGAGACCCAGTACTTC.

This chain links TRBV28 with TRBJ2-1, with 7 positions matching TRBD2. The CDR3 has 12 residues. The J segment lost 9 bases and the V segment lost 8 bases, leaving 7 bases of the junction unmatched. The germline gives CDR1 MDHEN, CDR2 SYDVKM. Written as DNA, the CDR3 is TGTGCCAGCGGTGGAGCGGGGCGTGAGCAGTTCTTC. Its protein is CASGGAGREQFF.

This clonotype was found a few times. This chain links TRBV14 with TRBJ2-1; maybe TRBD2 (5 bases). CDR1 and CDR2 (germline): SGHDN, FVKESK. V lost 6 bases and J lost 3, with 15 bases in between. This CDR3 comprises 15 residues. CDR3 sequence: CASSDPGVLYNEQFF. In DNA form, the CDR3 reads TGTGCCAGCAGTGACCCCGGGGTACTCTACAATGAGCAGTTCTTC.

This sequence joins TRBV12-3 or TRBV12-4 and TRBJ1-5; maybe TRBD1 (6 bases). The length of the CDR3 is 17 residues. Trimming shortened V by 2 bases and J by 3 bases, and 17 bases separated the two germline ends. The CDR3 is CASSLTPLDSYNQPQHF. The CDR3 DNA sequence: TGTGCCAGCAGTTTAACACCGTTGGACAGCTACAATCAGCCCCAGCATTTT.

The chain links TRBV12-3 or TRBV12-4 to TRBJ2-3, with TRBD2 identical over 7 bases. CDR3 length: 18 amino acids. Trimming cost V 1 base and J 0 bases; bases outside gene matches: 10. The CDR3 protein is CASSLVPGGGRSTDTQYF. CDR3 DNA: TGTGCCAGCAGTTTAGTGCCGGGGGGAGGCCGAAGCACAGATACGCAGTATTTT.

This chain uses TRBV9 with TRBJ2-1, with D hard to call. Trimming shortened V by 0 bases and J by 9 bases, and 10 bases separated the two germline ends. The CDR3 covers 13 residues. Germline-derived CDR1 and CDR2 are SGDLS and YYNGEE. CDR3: CASSVGGGCEQFF. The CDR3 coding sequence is TGTGCCAGCAGCGTAGGAGGCGGCTGTGAGCAGTTCTTC.

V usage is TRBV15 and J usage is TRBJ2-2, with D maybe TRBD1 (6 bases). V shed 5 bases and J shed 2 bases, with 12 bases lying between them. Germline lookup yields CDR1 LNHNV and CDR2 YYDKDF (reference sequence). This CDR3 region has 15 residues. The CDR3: CATSPRGLNTGELFF. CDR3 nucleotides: TGTGCCACCAGCCCCAGGGGCCTCAACACCGGGGAGCTGTTTTTT.

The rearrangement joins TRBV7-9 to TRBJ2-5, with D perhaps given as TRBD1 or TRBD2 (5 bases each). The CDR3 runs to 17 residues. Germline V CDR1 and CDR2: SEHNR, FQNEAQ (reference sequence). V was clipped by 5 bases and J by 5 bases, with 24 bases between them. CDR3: CASSALWTGLKGETQYF. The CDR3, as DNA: TGTGCCAGCAGCGCGCTCTGGACTGGACTTAAGGGGGAGACCCAGTACTTC.

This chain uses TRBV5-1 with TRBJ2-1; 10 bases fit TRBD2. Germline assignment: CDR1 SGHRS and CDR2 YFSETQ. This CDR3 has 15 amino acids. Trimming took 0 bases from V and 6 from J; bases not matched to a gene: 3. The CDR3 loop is CASSLVSGGVNEQFF. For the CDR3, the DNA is TGCGCCAGCAGCTTGGTGAGCGGGGGGGTCAATGAGCAGTTCTTC.

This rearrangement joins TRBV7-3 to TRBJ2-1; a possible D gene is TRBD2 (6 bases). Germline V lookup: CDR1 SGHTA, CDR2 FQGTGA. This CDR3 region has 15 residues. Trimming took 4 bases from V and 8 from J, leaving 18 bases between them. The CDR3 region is CASSSQAGIQHEQFF. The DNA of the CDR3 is TGTGCCAGCAGCTCCCAAGCGGGTATACAGCATGAGCAGTTCTTC.

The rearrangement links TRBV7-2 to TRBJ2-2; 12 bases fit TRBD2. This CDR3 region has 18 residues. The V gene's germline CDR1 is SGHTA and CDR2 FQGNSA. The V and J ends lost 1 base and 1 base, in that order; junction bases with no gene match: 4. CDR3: CASSLVLAGGRNTGELFF. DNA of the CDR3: TGTGCCAGCAGCTTAGTACTAGCGGGGGGAAGGAACACCGGGGAGCTGTTTTTT.

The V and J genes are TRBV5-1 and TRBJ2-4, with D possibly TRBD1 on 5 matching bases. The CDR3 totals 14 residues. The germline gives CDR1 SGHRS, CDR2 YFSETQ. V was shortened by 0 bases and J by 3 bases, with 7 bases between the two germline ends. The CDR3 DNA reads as TGCGCCAGCAGCTTGGGTGACAGCAAAAACATTCAGTACTTC. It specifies CASSLGDSKNIQYF. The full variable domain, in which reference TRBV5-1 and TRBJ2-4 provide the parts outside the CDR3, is KAGVTQTPRYLIKTRGQQVTLSCSPISGHRSVSWYQQTPGQGLQFLFEYFSETQRNKGNFPGRFSGRQFSNSRSEMNVSTLELGDSALYLCASSLGDSKNIQYFGAGTRLSVL.

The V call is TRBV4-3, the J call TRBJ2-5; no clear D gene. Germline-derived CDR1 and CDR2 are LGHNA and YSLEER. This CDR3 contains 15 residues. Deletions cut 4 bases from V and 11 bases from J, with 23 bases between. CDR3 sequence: CASSLEHGRNNEQYF. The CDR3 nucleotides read TGCGCCAGCAGCCTTGAGCACGGGCGGAACAATGAGCAGTACTTC.

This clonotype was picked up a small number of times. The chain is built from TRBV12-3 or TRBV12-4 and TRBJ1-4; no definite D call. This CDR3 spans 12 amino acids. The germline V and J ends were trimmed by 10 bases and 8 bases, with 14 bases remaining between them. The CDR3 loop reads CATQTLGEKLFF. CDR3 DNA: TGTGCCACCCAAACCTTAGGGGAAAAACTGTTTTTT.

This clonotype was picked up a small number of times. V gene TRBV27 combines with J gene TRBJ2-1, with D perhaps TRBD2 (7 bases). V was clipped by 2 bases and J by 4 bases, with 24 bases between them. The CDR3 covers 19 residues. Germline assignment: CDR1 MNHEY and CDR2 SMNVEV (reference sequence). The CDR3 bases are TGTGCCAGCAGTTTACCTCAGGGTGGGGCGGGGGCGACGTACAATGAGCAGTTCTTC. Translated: CASSLPQGGAGATYNEQFF.

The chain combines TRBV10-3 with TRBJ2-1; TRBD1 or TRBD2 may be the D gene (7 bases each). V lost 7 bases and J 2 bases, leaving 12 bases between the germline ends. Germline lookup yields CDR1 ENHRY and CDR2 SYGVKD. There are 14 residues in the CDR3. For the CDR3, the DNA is TGTGCCATCAAGCGGGGACAGACCTACAATGAGCAGTTCTTC. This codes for CAIKRGQTYNEQFF.

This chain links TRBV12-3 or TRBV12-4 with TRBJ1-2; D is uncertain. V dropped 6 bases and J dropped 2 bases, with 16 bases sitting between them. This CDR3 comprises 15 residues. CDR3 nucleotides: TGTGCCAGCAGCCCTGCGGGCGGACCCAACTATGGCTACACCTTC. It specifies CASSPAGGPNYGYTF.

The CDR3 spells CASSFNWNQETQYF. As DNA, the CDR3 is TGCGCCAGCAGCTTTAACTGGAACCAAGAGACCCAGTACTTC. This chain links TRBV5-1 with TRBJ2-5; D gene unclear. Germline V gene lookup returns CDR1 SGHRS and CDR2 YFSETQ. The CDR3 has 14 residues. Trimming pared 2 bases from V and 0 bases from J, leaving 8 bases between.